This T cell receptor beta chain is from a study of blood T cells in healthy people across ages. A sample-barcoded 5' primer and a J-beta primer mix were used in a second PCR of about 7 to 12 cycles. TCRdb re-called the 5' RACE reads through MiXCR, storing one row per CDR3 protein. The data hold about 1.4 million distinct CDR3 sequences, with 55% to 75% observed a single time. This CDR3 contains 16 residues. The V gene end was trimmed by 3 bases and the J gene end by 3 bases; junction bases not matched to a gene: 6. CDR1 ENHRY and CDR2 SYGVKD come from the germline V gene. This TCR was sampled from a man between 18 and 35 years old in good health. Sequenced input: blood. The rearrangement joins TRBV10-3 to TRBJ2-2; 8 nucleotides line up with TRBD1. CDR3 nucleotides: TGTGCCATCAGTGACTCAGGGGGCTGGGACACCGGGGAGCTGTTTTTT. This encodes CAISDSGGWDTGELFF.